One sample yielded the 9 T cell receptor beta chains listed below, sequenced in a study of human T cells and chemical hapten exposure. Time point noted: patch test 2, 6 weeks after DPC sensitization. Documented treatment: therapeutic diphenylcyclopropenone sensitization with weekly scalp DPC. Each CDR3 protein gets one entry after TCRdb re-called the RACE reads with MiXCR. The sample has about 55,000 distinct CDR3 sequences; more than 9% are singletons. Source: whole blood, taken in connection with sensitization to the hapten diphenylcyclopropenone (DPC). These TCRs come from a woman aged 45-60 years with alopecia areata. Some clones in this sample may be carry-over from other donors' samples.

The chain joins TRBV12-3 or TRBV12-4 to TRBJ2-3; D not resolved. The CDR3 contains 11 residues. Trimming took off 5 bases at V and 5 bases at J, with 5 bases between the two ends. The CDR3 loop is CASSRLDTQYF. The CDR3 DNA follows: TGTGCCAGCAGTCGATTAGATACGCAGTATTTT.

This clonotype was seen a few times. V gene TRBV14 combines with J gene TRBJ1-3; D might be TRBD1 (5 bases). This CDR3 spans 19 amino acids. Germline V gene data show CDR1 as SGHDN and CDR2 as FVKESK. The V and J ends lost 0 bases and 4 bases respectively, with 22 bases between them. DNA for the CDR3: TGTGCCAGCAGCCAAGATGCGTCCCGGGGAAGGGGCGCAGGAAACACCATATATTTT. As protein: CASSQDASRGRGAGNTIYF.

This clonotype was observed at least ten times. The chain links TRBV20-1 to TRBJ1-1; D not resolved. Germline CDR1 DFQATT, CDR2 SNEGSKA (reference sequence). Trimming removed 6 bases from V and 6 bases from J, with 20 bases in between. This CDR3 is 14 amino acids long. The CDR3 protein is CSANRKVLFSEAFF. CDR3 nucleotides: TGCAGTGCAAACCGGAAGGTTCTGTTCTCTGAAGCTTTCTTT.

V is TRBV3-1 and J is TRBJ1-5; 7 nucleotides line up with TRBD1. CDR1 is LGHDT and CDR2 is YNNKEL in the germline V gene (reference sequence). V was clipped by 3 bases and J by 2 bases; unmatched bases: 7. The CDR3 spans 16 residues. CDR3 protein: CASSHRGQGGNQPQHF. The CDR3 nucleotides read TGTGCCAGCAGCCACCGGGGCCAGGGGGGCAATCAGCCCCAGCATTTT.

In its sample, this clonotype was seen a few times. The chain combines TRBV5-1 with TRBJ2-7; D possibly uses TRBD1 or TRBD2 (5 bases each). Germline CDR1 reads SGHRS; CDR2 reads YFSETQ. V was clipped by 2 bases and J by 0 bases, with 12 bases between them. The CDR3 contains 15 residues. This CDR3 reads CASSFGAGSSYEQYF. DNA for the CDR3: TGCGCCAGCAGCTTCGGGGCGGGCTCCTCCTACGAGCAGTACTTC.

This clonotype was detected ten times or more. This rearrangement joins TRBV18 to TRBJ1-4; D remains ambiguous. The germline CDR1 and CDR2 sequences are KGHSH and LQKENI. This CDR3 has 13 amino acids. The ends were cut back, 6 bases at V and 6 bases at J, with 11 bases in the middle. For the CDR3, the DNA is TGTGCCAGCTCCCCGGCAGGTGATGAAAAACTGTTTTTT. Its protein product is CASSPAGDEKLFF.

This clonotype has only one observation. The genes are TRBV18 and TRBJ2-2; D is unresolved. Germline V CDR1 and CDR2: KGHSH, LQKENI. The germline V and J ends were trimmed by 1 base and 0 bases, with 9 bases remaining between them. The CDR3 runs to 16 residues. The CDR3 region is CASSPLHSSNTGELFF. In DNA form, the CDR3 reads TGTGCCAGCTCACCACTGCACAGTTCGAACACCGGGGAGCTGTTTTTT.

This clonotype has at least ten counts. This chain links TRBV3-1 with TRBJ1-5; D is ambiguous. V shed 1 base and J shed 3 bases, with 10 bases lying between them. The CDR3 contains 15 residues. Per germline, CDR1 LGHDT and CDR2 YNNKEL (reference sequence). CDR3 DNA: TGTGCCAGCAGCCAAGGGAGGCCATCCAATCAGCCCCAGCATTTT. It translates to CASSQGRPSNQPQHF. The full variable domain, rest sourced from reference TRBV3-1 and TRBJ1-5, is DTAVSQTPKYLVTQMGNDKSIKCEQNLGHDTMYWYKQDSKKFLKIMFSYNNKELIINETVPNRFSPKSPDKAHLNLHINSLELGDSAVYFCASSQGRPSNQPQHFGDGTRLSIL.

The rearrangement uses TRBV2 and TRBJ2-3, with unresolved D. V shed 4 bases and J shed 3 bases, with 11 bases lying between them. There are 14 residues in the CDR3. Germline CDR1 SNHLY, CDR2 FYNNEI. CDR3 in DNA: TGTGCCAGCAGTGGGCCTCTCGGGACAGATACGCAGTATTTT. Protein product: CASSGPLGTDTQYF.